Listed below are T cell receptor beta chains from one sample, sequenced in a study of cytomegalovirus exposure and HLA in healthy donors. Assay used: immunoSEQ multiplex PCR; TCRdb lists only in-frame clones, some missing. Recorded for this sample: approximately 30,000 clones. Sequencing was done on a sample of PBMCs. These receptors were obtained from a woman between 40 and 55 years old in good health and CMV-seropositive. The CDR3 runs from the conserved cysteine through the conserved F or W. The D gene is left open where the match is weak.

d_call: NA; v_call: TRBV7-8; j_call: TRBJ1-2; cdr3_nt: TGTGCCAGCAGCTTAGTGGCGAGGGTTTCTAACTATGGCTACACCTTC; cdr3_aa: CASSLVARVSNYGYTF
d_call: TRBD2; v_call: TRBV10-3; j_call: TRBJ2-1; cdr3_nt: TGTGCCATCAGGCCTCTAGCGGGGGCCTACAATGAGCAGTTCTTC; cdr3_aa: CAIRPLAGAYNEQFF
d_call: TRBD1; v_call: TRBV13; j_call: TRBJ1-3; cdr3_nt: TGTGCCAGCAGACACCGGACAGGGAGAATTTCTGGAAACACCATATATTTT; cdr3_aa: CASRHRTGRISGNTIYF
d_call: TRBD2; v_call: TRBV5-6; j_call: TRBJ2-5; cdr3_nt: TGTGCCAGCAGCCCAGCGCTGGGGTTAATAGCGGGGGACGACGGGACCCAGTACTTC; cdr3_aa: CASSPALGLIAGDDGTQYF
d_call: NA; v_call: TRBV7-9; j_call: TRBJ2-1; cdr3_nt: TGTGCCAGCAGCTTAGTAACTGGGCACTACAATGAGCAGTTCTTC; cdr3_aa: CASSLVTGHYNEQFF
d_call: NA; v_call: TRBV6-1; j_call: TRBJ1-5; cdr3_nt: TGTGCCAGCAGTGGTGCTCAGGGTAATCAGCCCCAGCATTTT; cdr3_aa: CASSGAQGNQPQHF
d_call: TRBD1; v_call: TRBV6-6; j_call: TRBJ2-7; cdr3_nt: TGTGCCAGCAGTTCCCCGGGACAGTCGTACGAGCAGTACTTC; cdr3_aa: CASSSPGQSYEQYF
d_call: TRBD1; v_call: TRBV6-5; j_call: TRBJ2-7; cdr3_nt: TGTGCCAGCACTACCGGGACAGGGAGCTACGAGCAGTACTTC; cdr3_aa: CASTTGTGSYEQYF
d_call: TRBD2; v_call: TRBV5-8; j_call: TRBJ2-1; cdr3_nt: TGTGCCAGCAGCTTGGGTTTTAGCGGGAATACTTTGAGTGAGCAGTTCTTC; cdr3_aa: CASSLGFSGNTLSEQFF
d_call: NA; v_call: TRBV9; j_call: TRBJ2-7; cdr3_nt: TGTGCCAGCAGCCCCCGGGACATGGGAAGTTGGGACTACGAGCAGTACTTC; cdr3_aa: CASSPRDMGSWDYEQYF
d_call: TRBD2; v_call: TRBV4-1; j_call: TRBJ2-5; cdr3_nt: TGCGCCAGCAGCCAAGATGGGGGGGGCCAAGAGACCCAGTACTTC; cdr3_aa: CASSQDGGGQETQYF
d_call: NA; v_call: TRBV4-2; j_call: TRBJ2-1; cdr3_nt: TGTGCCAGCAGCCCGACAGGCCCCGATGAGCAGTTCTTC; cdr3_aa: CASSPTGPDEQFF
d_call: TRBD2; v_call: TRBV30; j_call: TRBJ2-4; cdr3_nt: TGTGCCTGGAATTATCGGGAGGGCAAAAACATTCAGTACTTC; cdr3_aa: CAWNYREGKNIQYF
d_call: NA; v_call: TRBV7-6; j_call: TRBJ2-7; cdr3_nt: TGTGCCAGCAGCCCGCTTCGGGGGTCCCGCGAGCAGTACTTC; cdr3_aa: CASSPLRGSREQYF
d_call: TRBD1; v_call: TRBV7-6; j_call: TRBJ2-7; cdr3_nt: TGTGCCAGCAGCTTAGCGGGGACAGGGTCCTACGAGCAGTACTTC; cdr3_aa: CASSLAGTGSYEQYF
d_call: NA; v_call: TRBV4-1; j_call: TRBJ2-1; cdr3_nt: TGCGCCAGCAGCCCTGAGGGAACTAGCTTGAACAATGAGCAGTTCTTC; cdr3_aa: CASSPEGTSLNNEQFF
d_call: NA; v_call: TRBV6-5; j_call: TRBJ1-1; cdr3_nt: TGTGCCAGCAGTCTCGAGGGCGCAAGGTACACTGAAGCTTTCTTT; cdr3_aa: CASSLEGARYTEAFF
d_call: TRBD2; v_call: TRBV9; j_call: TRBJ2-1; cdr3_nt: TGTGCCAGCAGCGTAGCAGGAGCGGGGGGTTCTAATGAGCAGTTCTTC; cdr3_aa: CASSVAGAGGSNEQFF
d_call: NA; v_call: TRBV5-4; j_call: TRBJ1-2; cdr3_nt: TGTGCCAGCAGCTTGGCCTCGCAGAGCTACACCTTC; cdr3_aa: CASSLASQSYTF
d_call: NA; v_call: TRBV5-1; j_call: TRBJ1-2; cdr3_nt: TGCGCCAGCAGGCCGGACAGTAGCGGCTACACCTTC; cdr3_aa: CASRPDSSGYTF
d_call: TRBD2; v_call: TRBV9; j_call: TRBJ2-3; cdr3_nt: TGTGCCAGCAGCGTAAGCGGGACTGCGACAGATACGCAGTATTTT; cdr3_aa: CASSVSGTATDTQYF
d_call: NA; v_call: TRBV19; j_call: TRBJ2-1; cdr3_nt: TGTGCCAGTCTCGAAGCAGGGGGGAATGAGCAGTTCTTC; cdr3_aa: CASLEAGGNEQFF
d_call: TRBD2; v_call: TRBV19; j_call: TRBJ2-3; cdr3_nt: TGTGCCAGTAGTTTTTCCGGGACTAGCGGGGGACTCCAGCAGGCAGATACGCAGTATTTT; cdr3_aa: CASSFSGTSGGLQQADTQYF
d_call: TRBD1; v_call: TRBV28; j_call: TRBJ1-5; cdr3_nt: TGTGCCAGCAGTTTATGGACAGGGAGCACCTACGATAGCAATCAGCCCCAGCATTTT; cdr3_aa: CASSLWTGSTYDSNQPQHF
d_call: NA; v_call: TRBV4-2; j_call: TRBJ1-1; cdr3_nt: TGTGCCAGCAGCCATCCCGAGCGGGTTACTGAAGCTTTCTTT; cdr3_aa: CASSHPERVTEAFF
d_call: NA; v_call: TRBV13; j_call: TRBJ2-1; cdr3_nt: TGTGCCAGCAGCCCGGGAAGATACAATGAGCAGTTCTTC; cdr3_aa: CASSPGRYNEQFF
d_call: NA; v_call: TRBV6-1; j_call: TRBJ2-5; cdr3_nt: TGTGCCAGCAGCGGACAGTACCAAGAGACCCAGTACTTC; cdr3_aa: CASSGQYQETQYF
d_call: NA; v_call: TRBV19; j_call: TRBJ1-2; cdr3_nt: TGTGCCAGTACGGGAGATAACTATGGCTACACCTTC; cdr3_aa: CASTGDNYGYTF
d_call: TRBD1; v_call: TRBV10-3; j_call: TRBJ2-4; cdr3_nt: TGTGCCATCAGTGCACAGGGGGCGAAAGTGGCAGACATTCAGTACTTC; cdr3_aa: CAISAQGAKVADIQYF
d_call: NA; v_call: TRBV6-1; j_call: TRBJ2-7; cdr3_nt: TGTGCCAGCAGTGACAGGGGTACCCTAAACATAAACGAGCAGTACTTC; cdr3_aa: CASSDRGTLNINEQYF
d_call: TRBD1; v_call: TRBV2; j_call: TRBJ1-3; cdr3_nt: TGTGCCAGCAGTGAAGGGACAGGGGGCGGCGGAAACACCATATATTTT; cdr3_aa: CASSEGTGGGGNTIYF
d_call: NA; v_call: TRBV6-1; j_call: TRBJ2-5; cdr3_nt: TGTGCCAGCAGTGAAGGAGTCGGGGGGCGGGAGACCCAGTACTTC; cdr3_aa: CASSEGVGGRETQYF
d_call: NA; v_call: TRBV19; j_call: TRBJ2-2; cdr3_nt: TGTGCCAGTAGTATAGTAGGAGGGGACGGGGAGCTGTTTTTT; cdr3_aa: CASSIVGGDGELFF
d_call: TRBD2; v_call: TRBV6-1; j_call: TRBJ2-2; cdr3_nt: TGTGCCAGCAGTGGACCCGGGACTAGCAGCGGGGAGCTGTTTTTT; cdr3_aa: CASSGPGTSSGELFF
d_call: NA; v_call: TRBV29-1; j_call: TRBJ2-5; cdr3_nt: TGCAGCGTTGGAAAGGCTTCTAGCAAAGGTGGGACCCAGTACTTC; cdr3_aa: CSVGKASSKGGTQYF
d_call: TRBD2; v_call: TRBV5-1; j_call: TRBJ2-7; cdr3_nt: TGCGCCAGCAGCCCCTTAGCGGGAGGGCCGGGGGAGCAGTACTTC; cdr3_aa: CASSPLAGGPGEQYF
d_call: TRBD2; v_call: TRBV5-1; j_call: TRBJ2-5; cdr3_nt: TGCGCCAGCAGCTTGGTGGGGACTAACCAAGAGACCCAGTACTTC; cdr3_aa: CASSLVGTNQETQYF
d_call: TRBD1; v_call: TRBV15; j_call: TRBJ2-7; cdr3_nt: TGTGCCACCAGCAGAGGGACAGGGCGAGACGAGCAGTACTTC; cdr3_aa: CATSRGTGRDEQYF
d_call: NA; v_call: TRBV7-2; j_call: TRBJ1-4; cdr3_nt: TGTGCCAGCAGCCGTGGACCGCAGCTTGGAGGACTGTTTTTT; cdr3_aa: CASSRGPQLGGLFF
d_call: NA; v_call: TRBV2; j_call: TRBJ2-7; cdr3_nt: TGTGCCAGCAAGCCGGACAGAAGCGAGCAGTACTTC; cdr3_aa: CASKPDRSEQYF
d_call: NA; v_call: TRBV7-8; j_call: TRBJ2-7; cdr3_nt: TGTGCCAGCAGCTCGGACTTCAAACCCTACGAGCAGTACTTC; cdr3_aa: CASSSDFKPYEQYF
d_call: TRBD1; v_call: TRBV14; j_call: TRBJ1-5; cdr3_nt: TGTGCCAGCAGCGCACAGGGGCCTCATCAGCCCCAGCATTTT; cdr3_aa: CASSAQGPHQPQHF
d_call: TRBD2; v_call: TRBV29-1; j_call: TRBJ2-5; cdr3_nt: TGCAGCGTTGACGGGGGGTCGTTGGGGATCAAGACCCAGTACTTC; cdr3_aa: CSVDGGSLGIKTQYF
d_call: TRBD2; v_call: TRBV7-8; j_call: TRBJ2-3; cdr3_nt: TGTGCCAGCAGCATCGAGGCGGGAGGGCCTCAAGATACGCAGTATTTT; cdr3_aa: CASSIEAGGPQDTQYF
d_call: TRBD1; v_call: TRBV7-9; j_call: TRBJ2-1; cdr3_nt: TGTGCCAGCAGAGTTTCCGGGACAGGGACCGACAATGAGCAGTTCTTC; cdr3_aa: CASRVSGTGTDNEQFF
d_call: NA; v_call: TRBV19; j_call: TRBJ2-7; cdr3_nt: TGTGCCAGTAGTGCTACGTATGGCTCCTACGAGCAGTACTTC; cdr3_aa: CASSATYGSYEQYF
d_call: TRBD2; v_call: TRBV28; j_call: TRBJ2-3; cdr3_nt: TGTGCCAGCAGTCCGAGACTAGCGGGGGTCAGCACAGATACGCAGTATTTT; cdr3_aa: CASSPRLAGVSTDTQYF
d_call: NA; v_call: TRBV2; j_call: TRBJ2-1; cdr3_nt: TGTGCCACCGAAGTTCGCGATGAGCAGTTCTTC; cdr3_aa: CATEVRDEQFF
d_call: TRBD1; v_call: TRBV6-5; j_call: TRBJ1-4; cdr3_nt: TGTGCCAGCAGGGGGACAGGGGCACCTAATGAAAAACTGTTTTTT; cdr3_aa: CASRGTGAPNEKLFF
d_call: NA; v_call: TRBV5-1; j_call: TRBJ1-3; cdr3_nt: TGCGCCAGCAGCGAGTTTCTCTCTGGAAACACCATATATTTT; cdr3_aa: CASSEFLSGNTIYF
d_call: NA; v_call: TRBV15; j_call: TRBJ2-1; cdr3_nt: TGTGCCACCAGCAGAGATCTTGATGGAGGAGGGTTCTTC; cdr3_aa: CATSRDLDGGGFF
d_call: NA; v_call: TRBV5-1; j_call: TRBJ2-7; cdr3_nt: TGCGCCAGCAGCTTGGCCCCTTCCTACGAGCAGTACTTC; cdr3_aa: CASSLAPSYEQYF
d_call: TRBD2; v_call: TRBV29-1; j_call: TRBJ2-2; cdr3_nt: TGCAGCGTTGGGGCTAGCGGGAGTACGAGCACCGGGGAGCTGTTTTTT; cdr3_aa: CSVGASGSTSTGELFF
d_call: TRBD2; v_call: TRBV6-6; j_call: TRBJ2-5; cdr3_nt: TGTGCCAGCAGGGGTAGAGGCGGGGGGGCCATGGAGACCCAGTACTTC; cdr3_aa: CASRGRGGGAMETQYF
d_call: TRBD2; v_call: TRBV27; j_call: TRBJ2-2; cdr3_nt: TGTGCCAGCAGTTCCCTGGGACTAGAATACACCGGGGAGCTGTTTTTT; cdr3_aa: CASSSLGLEYTGELFF